The rows below give T cell receptor beta chains drawn from one sample of a study of HIV-infected patients and healthy controls. TCRdb processed the 5' RACE reads anew with MiXCR; each CDR3 protein has one entry. The data show thousands of distinct CDR3 sequences, roughly 6% seen once. Specimen: blood. All receptors derive from an adult in good health. CDR3s include the opening cysteine and the closing phenylalanine or tryptophan. Fields, in order: V gene, clone size, D gene, J gene, CDR3 DNA, CDR3 protein. D genes are given only for firm matches. Clone size is shown for a subset of rows, as once, few, many or a class of expanded clone.

>TRBV12-3/TRBV12-4|many|TRBD2|TRBJ2-1
TGTGCCAGCAGTTTAGGGCTAGCGGGAAGGAATGAGCAGTTCTTC
CASSLGLAGRNEQFF
>TRBV3-1|medium-sized|NA|TRBJ2-5
TGTGCCAGCAGCCAACGGCGAGTTCAGGAGACCCAGTACTTC
CASSQRRVQETQYF
>TRBV12-3/TRBV12-4|few|NA|TRBJ2-5
TGTGCCAGCAGTTTTCAAGGGAGCGAGACCCAGTACTTC
CASSFQGSETQYF
>TRBV3-1|many|TRBD2|TRBJ2-6
TGTGCCAGCAGTCTTGGGGAGGGGGGGGCCAACGTCCTGACTTTC
CASSLGEGGANVLTF
>TRBV5-6|many|NA|TRBJ1-3
TGTGCCAGCAGCTCGATGGGTGTTGGCGGACAGCCTTCTGGAAACACCATATATTTT
CASSSMGVGGQPSGNTIYF
>TRBV28|many|TRBD1|TRBJ1-5
TGTGCCAGCAGTGAAGACAGGGGGGAACAGCCCCAGCATTTT
CASSEDRGEQPQHF
>TRBV12-3/TRBV12-4|few|NA|TRBJ2-3
TGTGCCAGCACCCCGGGGGCAGATACGCAGTATTTT
CASTPGADTQYF
>TRBV19|many|NA|TRBJ2-1
TGTGCCAGTAGTATAGCTTTCTCCTACAATGAGCAGTTCTTC
CASSIAFSYNEQFF
>TRBV27|NA|TRBD1|TRBJ2-3
TGTGCCAGCAGTTTCAGGGGGCTTGAGGGAGATACGCAGTATTTT
CASSFRGLEGDTQYF
>TRBV12-3/TRBV12-4|many|NA|TRBJ2-1
TGTGCCAGCAGTTTAAGGGCGGGATGGTACAATGAGCAGTTCTTC
CASSLRAGWYNEQFF
>TRBV6-5|medium-sized|NA|TRBJ2-7
TGTGCCAGTAGCAAGTACGAGCAGTACTTC
CASSKYEQYF
>TRBV7-8|NA|TRBD1|TRBJ2-1
TGTGCCAGCAGCTGGACAGGGGGCAATGAGCAGTTCTTC
CASSWTGGNEQFF
>TRBV6-2/TRBV6-3|many|NA|TRBJ1-5
TGTGCCAGCAGTTACTCGCCGACCGGTCCTGGCCAGCCCCAGCATTTT
CASSYSPTGPGQPQHF
>TRBV5-5|many|NA|TRBJ2-6
TGTGCCAGCAGCTTGGCCGTGGGAAACTTAGATGGGGCCAACGTCCTGACTTTC
CASSLAVGNLDGANVLTF
>TRBV7-2|medium-sized|NA|TRBJ2-7
TGTGCCAGCAGCTTAGGCGAGCCCGTCTCCTACGAGCAGTACTTC
CASSLGEPVSYEQYF
>TRBV6-5|medium-sized|NA|TRBJ2-2
TGTGCCAGCACCTCACTACCTACTCGGACGACCACCGGGGAGCTGTTTTTT
CASTSLPTRTTTGELFF
>TRBV20-1|NA|NA|TRBJ2-5
TGCAGTGCGCCCTATGCGGAAGAGACCCAGTACTTC
CSAPYAEETQYF